The clone carrying this T cell receptor (beta chain) was seen at least ten times. Antigen: not known. The V and J ends lost 3 bases and 4 bases respectively, with 10 bases between them. The CDR3 extends over 13 amino acids. What was amplified from RNA transcripts were TCR beta CDR3 regions. An initial round of RT-PCR targeting the TCR CDR3 relied on the HTBI primer set. TCRdb called the multiplex PCR reads again in MiXCR, with one record for every CDR3 protein. The sample has about 260,000 distinct CDR3 sequences, roughly 15% seen once. The data derive from a study of T cells in Graves' hyperthyroidism and ophthalmopathy. The authors took PBMCs from roughly 9.5 ml fresh peripheral blood. Study-wide findings and caveats: Peripheral blood also featured most of the thyroid clonotypes expanded above 0.001. A median around 5.9 months before onset, the model predicted ophthalmopathy.

The receptor was derived from a woman aged 18-29 years with Graves' ophthalmopathy. Source material: blood. The J gene is TRBJ2-7, the V gene TRBV12-3 or TRBV12-4, with D unresolved. CDR3 protein: CASSLGLRYEQYF. DNA of the CDR3: TGTGCCAGCAGTTTGGGCCTACGTTACGAGCAGTACTTC.